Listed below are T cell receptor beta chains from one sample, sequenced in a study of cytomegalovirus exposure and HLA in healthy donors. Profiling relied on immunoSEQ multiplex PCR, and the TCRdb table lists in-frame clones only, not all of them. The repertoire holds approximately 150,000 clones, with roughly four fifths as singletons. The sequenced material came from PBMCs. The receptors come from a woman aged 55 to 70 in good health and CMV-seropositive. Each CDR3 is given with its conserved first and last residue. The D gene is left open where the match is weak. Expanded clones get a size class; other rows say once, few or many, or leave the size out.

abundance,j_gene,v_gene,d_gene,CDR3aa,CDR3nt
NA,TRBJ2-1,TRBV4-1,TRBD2,CASSQARASGMYNEQFF,TGCGCCAGCAGCCAAGCCCGGGCTAGCGGGATGTACAATGAGCAGTTCTTC
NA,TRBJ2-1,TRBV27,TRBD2,CASSNAGGGRNEQFF,TGTGCCAGCAGCAACGCCGGGGGGGGACGCAATGAGCAGTTCTTC
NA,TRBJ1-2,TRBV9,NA,CASSVGLGGDYGYTF,TGTGCCAGCAGCGTAGGGCTAGGGGGGGACTATGGCTACACCTTC
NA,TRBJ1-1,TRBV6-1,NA,CASSDSRGVAEAFF,TGTGCCAGCAGTGATAGTCGGGGGGTCGCTGAAGCTTTCTTT
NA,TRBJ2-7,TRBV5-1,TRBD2,CASRTMSGGYEQYF,TGCGCCAGCAGGACCATGAGCGGGGGATACGAGCAGTACTTC
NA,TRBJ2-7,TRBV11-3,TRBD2,CASSLVAGSYEQYF,TGTGCCAGCAGCTTAGTAGCGGGGTCCTACGAGCAGTACTTC
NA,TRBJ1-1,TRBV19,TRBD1,CASSANRDRGPGTEAFF,TGTGCCAGTAGTGCGAACCGGGACAGGGGGCCGGGCACTGAAGCTTTCTTT
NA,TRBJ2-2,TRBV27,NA,CASRSANTGELFF,TGTGCCAGCAGATCTGCGAACACCGGGGAGCTGTTTTTT
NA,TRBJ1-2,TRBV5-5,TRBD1,CASSPGTDKYGYTF,TGTGCCAGCAGCCCCGGGACAGATAAATATGGCTACACCTTC
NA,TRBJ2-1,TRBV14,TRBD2,CASSPTSGRAAEQFF,TGTGCCAGCAGCCCCACTAGCGGGAGGGCCGCTGAGCAGTTCTTC
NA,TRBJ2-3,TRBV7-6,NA,CASRGTDTQYF,TGTGCCAGCCGCGGCACAGATACGCAGTATTTT
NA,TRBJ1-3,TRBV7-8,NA,CASSPRGSGSGNTIYF,TGTGCCAGCAGCCCAAGGGGCTCCGGCTCTGGAAACACCATATATTTT
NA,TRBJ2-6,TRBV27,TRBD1,CASSLGDRGRTFSGANVLTF,TGTGCCAGCAGTTTAGGAGACAGGGGGCGTACATTCTCTGGGGCCAACGTCCTGACTTTC
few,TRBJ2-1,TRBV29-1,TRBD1,CSVTGTGRSSYNEQFF,TGCAGCGTGACCGGGACAGGCCGGAGCTCCTACAATGAGCAGTTCTTC